A single TCR beta chain is shown here with its context. Germline CDR1 reads DFQATT; CDR2 reads SNEGSKA (reference sequence). The CDR3 loop spans 13 amino acids. This sample was included in a study of T cells expressing NK-cell markers. TCRdb reprocessed the 5' RACE reads and reports one entry per CDR3 protein, with no DNA. This specimen shows roughly 430,000 distinct CDR3 sequences; the ten leading clones hold 7.3%. Sequencing used blood T cells: a sorted CD56 or NKG2C T cell subset, CD4+ or CD8+ T cells, or bulk PBMC T cells (not recorded which). This TCR came from a woman aged 18 to 69 in good health. V gene TRBV20-1 combines with J gene TRBJ2-7. The CDR3 loop reads CSARDLEIYEQYF.